What follows are 14 T cell receptor beta chains derived from one specimen sequenced in a study of OX40 agonist ivuxolimab in advanced cancers. Library preparation employed the immunoSEQ multiplex PCR assay. Held by TCRdb, this immuneACCESS table contains in-frame sequences only and omits some clones. Under half of the omission traces to an unresolved V gene where checked; the cause of the rest is unknown. Across this sample there are fewer than 85,000 clones, with about 89% seen only once. Jointly, the top ten make up 2% to 2.5% of the sample. Sequences were derived from CD4+ or CD8+ T cells sorted from blood, sampled in a trial of the OX40 agonist ivuxolimab. The receptors here all came from an adult with an advanced solid tumor such as melanoma, head and neck, liver or kidney cancer.

This clone was recorded many times. The rearrangement uses TRBV7-9 and TRBJ2-2; 7 bases are shared with TRBD1. With V trimmed by 9 bases and J by 8 bases, 12 bases remained unmatched. This CDR3 spans 14 amino acids. Per germline, CDR1 SEHNR and CDR2 FQNEAQ (reference sequence). The CDR3 sequence is CASFAEGAQGELFF. CDR3 DNA: TGTGCCAGTTTCGCCGAGGGGGCTCAAGGGGAGCTGTTTTTT.

The chain joins TRBV5-5 to TRBJ1-2; 8 positions match TRBD1. Germline V lookup: CDR1 SGHKS, CDR2 YYEKEE (reference sequence). The CDR3 has 13 residues. The junction had 1 base not matched to a gene; V was cut back by 2 bases and J by 4 bases. In nucleotides, the CDR3 is TGTGCCAGCAGCTTCACAGGGGGCTATGGCTACACCTTC. Residues: CASSFTGGYGYTF.

This clone was detected only once. Other DNA sequences in the sample encode the same CDR3. This chain links TRBV7-2 with TRBJ2-5; D is ambiguous. Germline CDR1 SGHTA, CDR2 FQGNSA. V gave up 1 base and J gave up 5 bases, with 20 bases separating them. The CDR3 has 17 amino acids. CDR3 in DNA: TGTGCCAGCAGCTTAGGAGTCCGCTATACCTCTCAGGAGACCCAGTACTTC. Residues: CASSLGVRYTSQETQYF.

For the CDR3, the DNA is TGTGCCAGCAGTTTCCAAGTTTCCTTTAGCCACGAGCAGTACTTC. It yields the protein CASSFQVSFSHEQYF. The genes are TRBV28 and TRBJ2-7; the D is unclear. V lost 3 bases and J lost 5, with 17 bases in between. The V gene's germline CDR1 is MDHEN and CDR2 SYDVKM. The CDR3 has 15 residues.

The CDR3 reads CASSQGLPSNSYEQYF. The CDR3 DNA reads as TGCGCCAGCAGCCAAGGTCTGCCCTCGAACTCCTACGAGCAGTACTTC. The chain couples TRBV4-1 to TRBJ2-7; D gene unclear. The CDR3 length is 16 residues. Trimming removed 1 base at V and 0 bases at J, with 13 bases between. Looked up from germline, CDR1 is MGHRA and CDR2 is YSYEKL.

The chain couples TRBV4-1 to TRBJ2-2; D is undetermined. The CDR3 runs to 16 residues. Germline V gene sequence: CDR1 MGHRA, CDR2 YSYEKL. V was shortened by 2 bases and J by 7 bases, with 17 bases between the two germline ends. The CDR3 sequence: CASSQYRLTRVGELFF. The CDR3 DNA is TGCGCCAGCAGCCAATACCGACTTACCCGGGTCGGGGAGCTGTTTTTT.

This chain connects TRBV5-1 to TRBJ1-3; D remains unclear. Germline-derived CDR1 and CDR2 are SGHRS and YFSETQ. V was shortened by 1 base and J by 0 bases, with 8 bases between the two germline ends. The CDR3 has 15 residues. The CDR3 region has the DNA TGCGCCAGCAGCTTGTCTCGAAGCTCTGGAAACACCATATATTTT. Translated: CASSLSRSSGNTIYF. Supplemented by reference TRBV5-1 and TRBJ1-3, the full variable domain reads KAGVTQTPRYLIKTRGQQVTLSCSPISGHRSVSWYQQTPGQGLQFLFEYFSETQRNKGNFPGRFSGRQFSNSRSEMNVSTLELGDSALYLCASSLSRSSGNTIYFGEGSWLTVV.

The chain links TRBV11-3 to TRBJ2-3; perhaps TRBD2 as D (5 bases). Germline lookup yields CDR1 SGHNT and CDR2 YENEEA. V was trimmed by 1 base and J by 1 base, leaving 15 bases between them. CDR3 length: 17 amino acids. The CDR3 loop is CASSLVLGGVGTDTQYF. The DNA for the CDR3 is TGTGCCAGCAGCTTAGTGCTAGGAGGAGTGGGCACAGATACGCAGTATTTT.

The chain couples TRBV4-1 to TRBJ2-7; 10 nucleotides match TRBD2. This CDR3 has 16 amino acids. The germline V gene encodes CDR1 MGHRA and CDR2 YSYEKL. J gave up 4 bases and V 4 bases, and 10 bases lay outside the gene matches. The CDR3 DNA follows: TGCGCCAGCAGCCTTCGGACTAGCGGTACCGGTTACGAGCAGTACTTC. Translating gives CASSLRTSGTGYEQYF.

The V and J genes are TRBV5-1 and TRBJ2-2; 9 nucleotides line up with TRBD1. Per germline, CDR1 SGHRS and CDR2 YFSETQ. The trim removed 3 bases at V and 6 bases at J, leaving 6 bases unmatched. The CDR3 covers 15 residues. The CDR3 region is CASSSGTGNAGELFF. In nucleotides, the CDR3 is TGCGCCAGCAGCTCCGGGACAGGGAATGCCGGGGAGCTGTTTTTT.

The chain recombines TRBV5-6 with TRBJ1-2; D unclear. V was cut by 0 bases and J by 8 bases, with 11 bases left in between. Germline-derived CDR1 and CDR2 are SGHDT and YYEEEE. The CDR3 is made up of 13 amino acids. The CDR3 is CASSLVSVGGYTF. DNA for the CDR3: TGTGCCAGCAGCTTGGTCTCAGTGGGGGGCTACACCTTC.

This rearrangement joins TRBV28 to TRBJ1-2; maybe TRBD1 (5 bases). Deletions cut 8 bases from V and 8 bases from J, with 21 bases between. CDR1 is MDHEN, CDR2 SYDVKM, per germline. This CDR3 comprises 14 residues. In DNA form, the CDR3 reads TGTGCCAGCGACAATGTCTTCAGGGTGGGCGGCTACACCTTC. Its protein product is CASDNVFRVGGYTF.

The CDR3 sequence: CASRTPGLLRGTEAFF. The CDR3 DNA follows: TGTGCCAGCAGAACACCGGGCCTACTAAGGGGCACTGAAGCTTTCTTT. The chain joins TRBV28 to TRBJ1-1; possible D gene TRBD1, 5 bases. The CDR3 is 16 residues long. Germline values: CDR1 MDHEN, CDR2 SYDVKM. Trimming shortened V by 6 bases and J by 4 bases, and 21 bases separated the two germline ends. Variable domain in full (rest from reference TRBV28 and TRBJ1-1): DVKVTQSSRYLVKRTGEKVFLECVQDMDHENMFWYRQDPGLGLRLIYFSYDVKMKEKGDIPEGYSVSREKKERFSLILESASTNQTSMYLCASRTPGLLRGTEAFFGQGTRLTVV.

The chain employs TRBV11-2 and TRBJ2-5; 7 nucleotides align to TRBD2. In germline, CDR1 is SGHAT, CDR2 FQNNGV. V trimming: 4 bases; J trimming: 4 bases; junction bases outside the gene matches: 12. CDR3 length: 16 amino acids. The CDR3 loop is CASSSVGDYTRETQYF. The CDR3, as DNA: TGTGCCAGCAGCTCAGTGGGGGACTATACCAGAGAGACCCAGTACTTC.